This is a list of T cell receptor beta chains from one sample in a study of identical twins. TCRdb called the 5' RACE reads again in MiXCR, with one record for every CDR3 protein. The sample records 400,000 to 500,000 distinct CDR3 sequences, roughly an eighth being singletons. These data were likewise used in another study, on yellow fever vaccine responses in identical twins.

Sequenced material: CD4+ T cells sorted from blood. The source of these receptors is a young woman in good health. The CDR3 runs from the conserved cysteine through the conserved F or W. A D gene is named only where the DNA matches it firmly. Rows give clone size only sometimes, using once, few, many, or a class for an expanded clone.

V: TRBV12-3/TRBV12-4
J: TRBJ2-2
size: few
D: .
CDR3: CASSLRGPPLAGELFF
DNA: TGTGCCAGCAGTTTACGAGGACCCCCGCTCGCCGGGGAGCTGTTTTTT

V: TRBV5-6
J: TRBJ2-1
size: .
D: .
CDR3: CASGPGLLGGPGNEQFF
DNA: TGTGCCAGCGGCCCCGGACTCCTGGGCGGGCCAGGCAATGAGCAGTTCTTC

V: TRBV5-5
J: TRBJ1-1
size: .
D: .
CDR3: CASSFAQETEAFF
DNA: TGTGCCAGCAGCTTTGCACAGGAGACTGAAGCTTTCTTT

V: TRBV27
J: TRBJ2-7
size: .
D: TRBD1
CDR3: CATRSLQGAYYEQYF
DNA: TGTGCCACCCGCTCTCTACAGGGGGCGTATTACGAGCAGTACTTC

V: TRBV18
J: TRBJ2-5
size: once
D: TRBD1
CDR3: CASSRDRATQYF
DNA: TGTGCCAGCTCACGGGACAGGGCAACCCAGTACTTC

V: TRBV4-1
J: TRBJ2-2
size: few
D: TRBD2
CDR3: CASSQGAGGYTGELFF
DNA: TGCGCCAGCAGCCAAGGTGCGGGGGGGTACACCGGGGAGCTGTTTTTT

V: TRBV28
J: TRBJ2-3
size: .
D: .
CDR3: CASSSDDRDTQYF
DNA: TGTGCCAGCAGTAGCGACGATCGGGATACGCAGTATTTT

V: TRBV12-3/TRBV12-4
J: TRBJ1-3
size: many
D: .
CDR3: CASSLGNTIYF
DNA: TGTGCCAGCAGCTTGGGAAACACCATATATTTT

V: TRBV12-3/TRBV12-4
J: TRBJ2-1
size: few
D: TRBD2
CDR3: CASSLARSLGGEYNEQFF
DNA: TGTGCCAGCAGTTTAGCTAGGAGTCTGGGGGGGGAGTACAATGAGCAGTTCTTC

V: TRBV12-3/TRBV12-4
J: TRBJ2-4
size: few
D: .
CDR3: CASRAASKNIQYF
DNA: TGTGCCAGCAGGGCCGCCTCCAAAAACATTCAGTACTTC

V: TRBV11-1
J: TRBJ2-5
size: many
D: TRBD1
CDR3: CASSYSSGTEETQYF
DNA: TGTGCCAGCAGCTACTCCTCCGGGACAGAAGAGACCCAGTACTTC

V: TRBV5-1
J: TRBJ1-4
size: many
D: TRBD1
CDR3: CASSIGDRGNVGTNEKLFF
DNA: TGCGCCAGCAGCATCGGCGACAGGGGGAACGTCGGGACAAATGAAAAACTGTTTTTT

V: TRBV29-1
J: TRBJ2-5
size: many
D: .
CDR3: CSVEGQLQETQYF
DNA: TGCAGCGTTGAAGGTCAACTCCAAGAGACCCAGTACTTC

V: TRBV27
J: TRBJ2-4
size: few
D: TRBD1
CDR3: CASRRQGSKNIQYF
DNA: TGTGCCAGCAGAAGACAGGGATCAAAAAACATTCAGTACTTC

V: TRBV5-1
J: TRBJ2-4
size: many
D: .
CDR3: CASSPARTGLDIQYF
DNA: TGCGCCAGCAGCCCAGCGCGGACTGGTTTGGACATTCAGTACTTC